Sequencing of this T cell receptor beta chain was carried out in a study of blood T cell repertoires in COVID-19. As originally analysed: Scientists estimated how many nucleated cells there were by amplifying reference gene primers. Some clones are missing from TCRdb's copy, which holds only in-frame ones; the method was immunoSEQ multiplex PCR. V and J calls and clone size are as listed in that table; D and trimming were resolved from the DNA. The table records over 200,000 clones, roughly 89% of them present only once. Grouping used clinical history reported by participants in a survey and questionnaire. Per germline, CDR1 KGHSH and CDR2 LQKENI. The CDR3 is 15 residues long. V was pared by 5 bases and J by 6 bases, with 11 bases of the junction left unmatched.

The material sequenced was PBMCs or T cells enriched from blood (not recorded which). J is TRBJ2-7 and V is TRBV18; 9 bases are a match to TRBD1. This TCR was sampled from a man aged 40-50 years who had recovered from COVID-19. Here the CDR3 DNA reads TGTGCCAGCTCAGCCGGGACAGGGACCGTAGCCGAGCAGTACTTC. It specifies CASSAGTGTVAEQYF.